The T cell receptor beta chain described here comes from a study of blood T cells in healthy people across ages. As for this clonotype: Antigen specificity is unknown.

Primed by a sample-barcoded 5' primer and a J-beta primer mix, a second PCR proceeded for roughly 7 to 12 cycles. One entry per CDR3 protein results from TCRdb running MiXCR on the 5' RACE reads. Of around 1,700,000 distinct CDR3 sequences in the sample, 28% were seen once. V lost 6 bases and J lost 7; bases outside the gene matches: 8. CDR1 MNHEY and CDR2 SVGEGT come from the germline V gene. The CDR3 sequence is 14 residues long. Each individual donor underwent a draw of 8 to 10 milliliters of peripheral blood. Findings and limits, study-wide: The lack of PBMC sorting stopped any conclusive naive versus antigen-experienced comparison.

The TCR sequence derives from a woman aged 25 to 39 in good health. The chain recombines TRBV6-2 or TRBV6-3 with TRBJ2-1, with TRBD2 matching over 8 bases. The sample was blood. CDR3 DNA sequence: TGTGCCAGCAGCTGGACTAGCATGGAGAATGAGCAGTTCTTC. Amino acids: CASSWTSMENEQFF.